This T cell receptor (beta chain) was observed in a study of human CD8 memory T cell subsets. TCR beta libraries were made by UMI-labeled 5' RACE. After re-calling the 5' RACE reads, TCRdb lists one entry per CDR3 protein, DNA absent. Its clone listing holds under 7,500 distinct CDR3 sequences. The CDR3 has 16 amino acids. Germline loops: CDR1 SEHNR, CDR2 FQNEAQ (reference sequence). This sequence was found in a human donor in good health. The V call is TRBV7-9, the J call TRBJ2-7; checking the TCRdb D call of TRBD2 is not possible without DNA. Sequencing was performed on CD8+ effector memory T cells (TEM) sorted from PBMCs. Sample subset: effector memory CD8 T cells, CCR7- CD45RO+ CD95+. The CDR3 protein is CASSSSPQGGLNEQYF.